These T cell receptor beta chains were read from a single sample in a study of cytomegalovirus exposure and HLA in healthy donors. The protocol was immunoSEQ multiplex PCR, while the TCRdb copy is restricted to in-frame clones and leaves out a portion. The sample holds approximately 140,000 clones; roughly four fifths are singletons and the top ten take around 6.4%. The sequenced sample consisted of PBMCs. The receptors were sampled from a middle-aged woman in good health and CMV-seropositive. CDR3s include the opening cysteine and the closing phenylalanine or tryptophan. D genes are given only for firm matches. Rows give clone size only sometimes, using once, few, many, or a class for an expanded clone.

abundance | j_gene | v_gene | d_gene | CDR3nt | CDR3aa
- | TRBJ2-3 | TRBV5-1 | TRBD2 | TGCGCCAGCAGCTATGCGGGGGACCCAAGCACAGATACGCAGTATTTT | CASSYAGDPSTDTQYF
- | TRBJ2-1 | TRBV6-5 | - | TGTGCCAGCAGGAGTAGCAACAATGAGCAGTTCTTC | CASRSSNNEQFF
- | TRBJ2-6 | TRBV2 | - | TGTGCCAGCAGTGTTCTACACCACCGGGGAGCCGGGGCCAACGTCCTGACTTTC | CASSVLHHRGAGANVLTF
- | TRBJ2-2 | TRBV19 | - | TGTGCCAGTAGTAGTAGGAACACCGGGGAGCTGTTTTTT | CASSSRNTGELFF
few | TRBJ1-1 | TRBV30 | - | TGTGCCTGGAGTACGTCGAGGAGCCTAAACACTGAAGCTTTCTTT | CAWSTSRSLNTEAFF
- | TRBJ1-4 | TRBV19 | TRBD1 | TGTGCCAGCGAGATACGGACAGGTTCTAATGAAAAACTGTTTTTT | CASEIRTGSNEKLFF
- | TRBJ1-4 | TRBV30 | TRBD1 | TGTGCCTGGCGGGACAGACTTAAAAGTAATGAAAAACTGTTTTTT | CAWRDRLKSNEKLFF
- | TRBJ1-2 | TRBV11-2 | - | TGTGCCAGCAGCTCTTTAGGTCAAACAGGGTTCTATGGCTACACCTTC | CASSSLGQTGFYGYTF
- | TRBJ2-7 | TRBV7-2 | TRBD2 | TGTGCCAGCCGTAGTGCCGGGACTAATGAGCAGTACTTC | CASRSAGTNEQYF
few | TRBJ2-7 | TRBV11-2 | - | TGTGCCAGCAGCTTATTTGGAGGTTCTACGTTGTACGAGCAGTACTTC | CASSLFGGSTLYEQYF
- | TRBJ2-7 | TRBV10-3 | TRBD2 | TGTGCCATCACCACTAGCGGGGGACTCTACGAGCAGTACTTC | CAITTSGGLYEQYF
- | TRBJ2-2 | TRBV6-6 | TRBD2 | TGTGCCAGCAGACAAACAAGCGGGGGGGATACCGGGGAGCTGTTTTTT | CASRQTSGGDTGELFF
- | TRBJ2-3 | TRBV28 | - | TGTGCCTCTACAGCGGGTGGGGATACGCAGTATTTT | CASTAGGDTQYF
- | TRBJ2-3 | TRBV2 | TRBD2 | TGTGCCAGCAGTGAACGGGCGAGCGGGAGCTTCAATACGCAGTATTTT | CASSERASGSFNTQYF
- | TRBJ2-1 | TRBV6-4 | TRBD2 | TGTGCCAGCAGTGACGTGGCGGGGGGGCACAATGAGCAGTTCTTC | CASSDVAGGHNEQFF
- | TRBJ1-2 | TRBV2 | TRBD1 | TGTGCCAGCAGTGTTTTTACAGGGGAGGCCTATGGCTACACCTTC | CASSVFTGEAYGYTF
- | TRBJ1-1 | TRBV11-2 | TRBD1 | TGTGCCAGCAGCTGGGTAGGGGGCGCGAACACTGAAGCTTTCTTT | CASSWVGGANTEAFF
- | TRBJ1-1 | TRBV11-2 | - | TGTGCCAGCAGCTCCTCTCGTGACACTGAAGCTTTCTTT | CASSSSRDTEAFF
- | TRBJ1-1 | TRBV7-9 | TRBD1 | TGTTCCAGCAGATATGGACAGGGGGCGGTCGGGTACACTGAAGCTTTCTTT | CSSRYGQGAVGYTEAFF
- | TRBJ2-5 | TRBV5-1 | - | TGCGCCAGCAGCTTGGTTGCTGGGAGAGAGACCCAGTACTTC | CASSLVAGRETQYF
- | TRBJ1-4 | TRBV28 | - | TGTGCCAGCGGGTCGCCTGTGCGGGGGGGGCCTAATGAAAAACTGTTTTTT | CASGSPVRGGPNEKLFF
- | TRBJ2-1 | TRBV19 | - | TGTGCCAGTAGTATCGGTTCTTCCTACAATGAGCAGTTCTTC | CASSIGSSYNEQFF
few | TRBJ2-7 | TRBV5-4 | - | TGTGCCAGCAGCTTGGCCAACGAGCAGTACTTC | CASSLANEQYF
- | TRBJ1-2 | TRBV28 | - | TGTGCCAGCAGTATACAGGGTCCTGGCTACACCTTC | CASSIQGPGYTF
- | TRBJ1-5 | TRBV9 | - | TGTGCCAGCAGCGTAGGAGACAGTCCCAATCAGCCCCAGCATTTT | CASSVGDSPNQPQHF
- | TRBJ1-1 | TRBV28 | - | TGTGCCAGCAGTTTATCCCAGGGGAAAATGAACACTGAAGCTTTCTTT | CASSLSQGKMNTEAFF
once | TRBJ1-3 | TRBV15 | - | TGTGCCACCAGCGGACAAAGGGGAAACACCATATATTTT | CATSGQRGNTIYF
- | TRBJ1-1 | TRBV27 | - | TGTGCCGGCAGTTCCCCTACAGGGCGAGACACTGAAGCTTTCTTT | CAGSSPTGRDTEAFF
- | TRBJ1-2 | TRBV5-1 | - | TGCACCAGCAGCTTGGGGAGGACAGACTATGGCTACACCTTC | CTSSLGRTDYGYTF
- | TRBJ1-1 | TRBV29-1 | - | TGCAGCGTTGAACGTACAGGGACGATTGAAGCTTTCTTT | CSVERTGTIEAFF
- | TRBJ1-4 | TRBV6-5 | - | TGTGCCAGCAGTCAGGGGCCGAATGAAAAACTGTTTTTT | CASSQGPNEKLFF
- | TRBJ2-3 | TRBV5-1 | TRBD2 | TGCGCCAGCAGCGCAGGTACCCGGACTAGTTCAGATACGCAGTATTTT | CASSAGTRTSSDTQYF
few | TRBJ2-5 | TRBV7-8 | TRBD2 | TGTGCCAGCAGCGGCGGGGGACAAGAGACCCAGTACTTC | CASSGGGQETQYF
- | TRBJ2-7 | TRBV12-5 | TRBD1 | TGTGCTAGTGGTTCGGGACAGGGGGCGGATAAGCAGTACTTC | CASGSGQGADKQYF
- | TRBJ2-5 | TRBV7-9 | TRBD2 | TGTGCCAGCAGCTTAGAAACGGGGGGGCAAGAGACCCAGTACTTC | CASSLETGGQETQYF
- | TRBJ1-2 | TRBV5-1 | TRBD1 | TGCGCCAGCAGTCGGGACAGGAATTTGAACTATGGCTACACCTTC | CASSRDRNLNYGYTF
once | TRBJ1-2 | TRBV28 | TRBD1 | TGTGCCAGCACCCCTCCGGGGACAGGGTATGGCTACACCTTC | CASTPPGTGYGYTF
- | TRBJ2-3 | TRBV29-1 | - | TGCAGCGTCGAGGTACCGAATACTTTCACAGATACGCAGTATTTT | CSVEVPNTFTDTQYF
- | TRBJ2-2 | TRBV6-5 | - | TGTGCCAGCAGTTACTTAATTACCGGGGAGCTGTTTTTT | CASSYLITGELFF
- | TRBJ2-1 | TRBV9 | - | TGTGCCAGCAGCGGGATTCCGACTAGGGGCTACAATGAGCAGTTCTTC | CASSGIPTRGYNEQFF
- | TRBJ2-1 | TRBV4-2 | TRBD2 | TGTGCCAGCAGCTACGCGCGGACTAGCGGGAGTAATGAGCAGTTCTTC | CASSYARTSGSNEQFF
few | TRBJ1-5 | TRBV19 | - | TGTGCCAGTAAATCAGGCAATCAGCCCCAGCATTTT | CASKSGNQPQHF
- | TRBJ2-7 | TRBV2 | - | TGTGCCAGCAGTGAAGCCCCCGGGTACGAGCAGTACTTC | CASSEAPGYEQYF
- | TRBJ1-1 | TRBV28 | - | TGTGCCAGCACTTTCCGGGGGTTGGAGACTGAAGCTTTCTTT | CASTFRGLETEAFF
- | TRBJ2-7 | TRBV5-1 | TRBD1 | TGCGCCAGCAGCTTGGGGGGACAGGAGAACGAGCAGTACTTC | CASSLGGQENEQYF
- | TRBJ1-3 | TRBV5-6 | TRBD1 | TGTGCCAGCAGCCCCTCAGGGGGCGCTGGAAACACCATATATTTT | CASSPSGGAGNTIYF
- | TRBJ2-7 | TRBV15 | TRBD2 | TGTGCCACCAGCAGTGCTAGCGGGGGCAAAGCCTACGAGCAGTACTTC | CATSSASGGKAYEQYF
- | TRBJ1-2 | TRBV2 | - | TGTGCCAGCAGTGGGAGGGTTCCCCTCGATGGCTACCCCTTC | CASSGRVPLDGYPF
- | TRBJ1-1 | TRBV5-4 | - | TGTGCCAGCAGACGGGCGGGGGGGGGCATGAACACTGAAGCTTTCTTT | CASRRAGGGMNTEAFF
- | TRBJ1-3 | TRBV29-1 | - | TGCAGCGTTGAAGATCCGTACTCTGGAAACACCATATATTTT | CSVEDPYSGNTIYF
- | TRBJ1-6 | TRBV30 | - | TGTGCCTGTTATGGGACTCTTAATTCACCCCTCCACTTT | CACYGTLNSPLHF
- | TRBJ2-1 | TRBV7-7 | TRBD1 | TGTGCTAGCCGGGACAGGGGATCCGATGAGCAGTTCTTC | CASRDRGSDEQFF
- | TRBJ2-7 | TRBV5-1 | - | TGCGCCAGCAGCTTTGGATCGGACTGGAGCTCCTACGAGCAGTACTTC | CASSFGSDWSSYEQYF
- | TRBJ2-7 | TRBV30 | TRBD2 | TGTGCCTGGAGTGTATCGGGACTAGCGGGAGAGGTGAACGAGCAGTACTTC | CAWSVSGLAGEVNEQYF
- | TRBJ1-5 | TRBV9 | - | TGTGCCAGCGGAGGAAATCAGCCCCAGCATTTT | CASGGNQPQHF
- | TRBJ2-2 | TRBV7-8 | - | TGTGCCAGCAGCCCGCCAGTGGACACCGGGGAGCTGTTTTTT | CASSPPVDTGELFF
- | TRBJ2-7 | TRBV6-1 | TRBD1 | TGTGCCAGCAGTGAAGGGACAGGGGGCTCCTACGAGCAGTACTTC | CASSEGTGGSYEQYF
- | TRBJ1-1 | TRBV30 | - | TGTGCCTGGGGGTCTGAGGGGGGGGGCGCGGACACTGAAGCTTTCTTT | CAWGSEGGGADTEAFF
- | TRBJ1-5 | TRBV18 | - | TGTGCCAGCTCACCAAGCATCGGGGGCAATCAGCCCCAGCATTTT | CASSPSIGGNQPQHF
- | TRBJ2-7 | TRBV7-2 | - | TGTGCCAGCAGATGGGACTCCGGAGGCGAGCAGTACTTC | CASRWDSGGEQYF